A selection of T cell receptor beta chains follows, all from one sample in a study of blood T cell repertoires in COVID-19. Method: immunoSEQ multiplex PCR; TCRdb's copy keeps in-frame clones and lacks some. The repertoire holds some 390,000 clones, with roughly 91% as singletons. The sequencing input was PBMCs or T cells enriched from blood (not recorded which). The receptors were sampled from a woman in her twenties or thirties who had recovered from COVID-19. Each CDR3 is given with its conserved first and last residue. D genes are given only for firm matches. The size of a clone is reported for some rows only, either as once, few or many, or as a class for expanded clones.

d_call clone_size j_call v_call cdr3_aa cdr3_nt
NA NA TRBJ1-2 TRBV18 CASSPAQDPYGYTF TGTGCCAGCTCACCAGCCCAGGATCCCTATGGCTACACCTTC
TRBD1 NA TRBJ1-1 TRBV7-2 CASSTRQGDTEAFF TGTGCCAGCAGCACGAGACAGGGTGACACTGAAGCTTTCTTT
NA once TRBJ2-7 TRBV2 CASSAPSSSYEQYF TGTGCCAGCAGTGCACCCTCGAGCTCCTACGAGCAGTACTTC
NA NA TRBJ2-7 TRBV21-1 CANQYEQYF TGTGCCAACCAGTACGAGCAGTACTTC
NA NA TRBJ1-5 TRBV6-5 CAHAGGYHQPQHF TGTGCACACGCCGGGGGTTATCATCAGCCCCAGCATTTT
NA NA TRBJ1-1 TRBV13 CASSLRNEAFF TGTGCCAGCAGCTTGAGAAATGAAGCTTTCTTT
NA NA TRBJ1-1 TRBV24-1 CATRGEGGEAFF TGTGCCACCCGGGGGGAGGGCGGAGAGGCTTTCTTT
NA NA TRBJ2-5 TRBV7-6 CASSFGQETQYF TGTGCCAGCAGCTTCGGGCAAGAGACCCAGTACTTC
TRBD1 NA TRBJ1-6 TRBV15 CATSRVSGTGGSPLHF TGTGCCACCAGCAGAGTTTCCGGGACAGGGGGATCACCCCTCCACTTT
NA few TRBJ1-2 TRBV18 CASSTLSGEGYTF TGTGCCAGCTCAACCCTTTCGGGAGAAGGCTACACCTTC
NA NA TRBJ1-1 TRBV5-4 CASSLAGGNTEAFF TGTGCCAGCAGCTTGGCCGGGGGGAACACTGAAGCTTTCTTT
TRBD2 NA TRBJ2-1 TRBV29-1 CSVEDPLAGVGEQFF TGCAGCGTTGAAGATCCGCTAGCGGGAGTTGGTGAGCAGTTCTTC
TRBD2 NA TRBJ2-7 TRBV27 CASSGTSSYEQYF TGTGCCAGCAGTGGGACTAGCTCCTACGAGCAGTACTTC
NA NA TRBJ2-2 TRBV14 CASSQAGTGELFF TGTGCCAGCAGCCAAGCAGGCACCGGGGAGCTGTTTTTT
NA few TRBJ2-7 TRBV5-1 CASRKASSYEQYF TGCGCCAGCAGGAAAGCGAGCTCCTACGAGCAGTACTTC
NA NA TRBJ2-3 TRBV4-1 CASSQPGLDTQYF TGCGCCAGCAGCCAGCCAGGACTGGATACGCAGTATTTT
NA NA TRBJ1-1 TRBV12-3/TRBV12-4 CASSPLGGGEAFF TGTGCCAGCAGTCCACTGGGTGGCGGTGAAGCTTTCTTT
NA NA TRBJ1-2 TRBV27 CASSLESGRDVYGYTF TGTGCCAGCAGTTTAGAGTCGGGCAGGGATGTCTATGGCTACACCTTC
NA NA TRBJ1-6 TRBV7-9 CASSPSGSPLHF TGTGCCAGCAGCCCTAGTGGCTCACCCCTCCACTTT
NA once TRBJ1-5 TRBV12-5 CASGSGDIFQPQHF TGTGCTAGTGGTTCTGGTGACATTTTTCAGCCCCAGCATTTT
NA NA TRBJ2-1 TRBV27 CASSLWGSPNEQFF TGTGCCAGCAGTTTATGGGGCTCACCCAATGAGCAGTTCTTC
NA few TRBJ1-1 TRBV9 CASSVDGNTEAFF TGTGCCAGCAGCGTAGACGGGAACACTGAAGCTTTCTTT
TRBD2 NA TRBJ2-3 TRBV2 CASSEWGLAVDTQYF TGTGCCAGCAGTGAATGGGGACTAGCCGTTGATACGCAGTATTTT
NA NA TRBJ1-2 TRBV27 CASSPLRQSSNYGYTF TGTGCCAGCAGTCCGCTACGACAGTCGTCTAACTATGGCTACACCTTC
NA NA TRBJ1-1 TRBV30 CAWSGQVNTEAFF TGTGCCTGGAGTGGACAAGTGAACACTGAAGCTTTCTTT
TRBD2 NA TRBJ2-7 TRBV10-3 CAISESRLAGGLDEQYF TGTGCCATCAGTGAGTCTAGACTAGCGGGGGGGCTGGACGAGCAGTACTTC
NA once TRBJ1-2 TRBV4-2 CASSQDRSTPYGYTF TGTGCCAGCAGCCAAGATAGAAGTACGCCCTATGGCTACACCTTC
NA NA TRBJ1-2 TRBV5-1 CASSSQVGQNGYTF TGCGCCAGCAGCTCCCAAGTCGGACAGAATGGCTACACCTTC
NA once TRBJ1-2 TRBV7-2 CASSQIEKNYGYTF TGTGCCAGCAGCCAGATCGAAAAAAACTATGGCTACACCTTC
TRBD1 NA TRBJ2-2 TRBV27 CASSMSGTANTGELFF TGTGCCAGCAGCATGTCGGGGACAGCGAACACCGGGGAGCTGTTTTTT
NA few TRBJ1-2 TRBV6-5 CASSYKGDGYTF TGTGCCAGCAGTTACAAGGGGGACGGCTACACCTTC
NA once TRBJ1-1 TRBV5-1 CASSQDPTLETFF TGCGCCAGCAGCCAAGACCCCACCCTGGAGACTTTCTTT
TRBD1 NA TRBJ1-1 TRBV12-3/TRBV12-4 CASSRDRREAFF TGTGCCAGCAGTCGGGACAGGCGTGAAGCTTTCTTT
TRBD1 NA TRBJ1-1 TRBV19 CASSRDRVIGEAFF TGTGCCAGTAGTCGGGACAGGGTTATTGGTGAAGCTTTCTTT
NA NA TRBJ2-5 TRBV28 CASRSTGLETQYF TGTGCCAGCAGATCCACAGGGCTCGAGACCCAGTACTTC
TRBD1 NA TRBJ1-6 TRBV6-5 CASTRGTENSPLHF TGTGCCAGCACTAGAGGGACAGAGAATTCACCCCTCCACTTT
TRBD2 NA TRBJ2-1 TRBV7-3 CASSPVGLAGGRSYNEQFF TGTGCCAGCAGCCCCGTGGGACTAGCGGGGGGCCGCTCCTACAATGAGCAGTTCTTC
TRBD1 NA TRBJ1-2 TRBV18 CASSARDRGNYGYTF TGTGCCAGCTCAGCCCGGGACAGGGGTAACTATGGCTACACCTTC
NA NA TRBJ1-6 TRBV25-1 CASSADMNSPLHF TGTGCCAGCAGTGCCGACATGAATTCACCCCTCCACTTT
TRBD2 once TRBJ2-4 TRBV4-2 CASSRTLAENIQYF TGTGCCAGCAGCCGCACACTAGCGGAAAACATTCAGTACTTC
TRBD2 NA TRBJ2-5 TRBV7-7 CASSLNSGSRAETQYF TGTGCCAGCAGCTTGAATAGCGGGAGTCGGGCGGAGACCCAGTACTTC